Listed below are T cell receptor beta chains from one sample, sequenced in a study of T cells in localized non-small cell lung cancer. The assay was immunoSEQ multiplex PCR, and TCRdb's table has in-frame clones only and misses some. The profile shows approximately 52,000 clones, approximately 77% of them singletons. Sequenced material: peripheral blood, taken before any cancer treatment. The receptors come from a man aged 35 to 70 with stage I squamous cell lung carcinoma. The CDR3 runs from the conserved cysteine through the conserved F or W. The D gene is left open where the match is weak. Only part of the rows carry a size: once, few, many, or a class if the clone is expanded.

clone_size,j_call,v_call,d_call,cdr3_nt,cdr3_aa
.,TRBJ1-5,TRBV18,.,TGTGCCAGCTCACCCGGACAGTACAATCAGCCCCAGCATTTT,CASSPGQYNQPQHF
.,TRBJ2-5,TRBV27,.,TGTGCCAGCATTTCTGTGGGGGGAGAGACCCAGTACTTC,CASISVGGETQYF
.,TRBJ1-1,TRBV15,.,TGTGCCACCAGCAGAGACCGTTATGAAGCTTTCTTT,CATSRDRYEAFF
.,TRBJ2-3,TRBV4-2,TRBD2,TGTGCCAGCAGCCCCTTTTCTAGCGGGGGGGCCGATACGCAGTATTTT,CASSPFSSGGADTQYF
.,TRBJ1-1,TRBV7-8,.,TGTGCCAGCAGCCTTGGTCAGAGCACTGAAGCTTTCTTT,CASSLGQSTEAFF
.,TRBJ2-7,TRBV7-2,TRBD1,TGTGCCAGCGGAGGGACAGGGGGTTCCTACGAGCAGTACTTC,CASGGTGGSYEQYF
.,TRBJ2-7,TRBV2,TRBD1,TGTGCCAGCAGCGAACAGGGGGCGCGTCGCGAGCAGTACTTC,CASSEQGARREQYF
.,TRBJ2-7,TRBV5-8,.,TGTGCCAGCAGTTACCGGACGTCGAGCTCCTACGAGCAGTACTTC,CASSYRTSSSYEQYF
.,TRBJ2-3,TRBV5-4,TRBD1,TGTGCCAGCAGCTCGCGCTTGACAGGGAGAGGAGATACGCAGTATTTT,CASSSRLTGRGDTQYF
.,TRBJ1-4,TRBV11-3,.,TGTGCCAGCAGCTTAGAGGTCCCTGTCCGGCCAACTAATGAAAAACTGTTTTTT,CASSLEVPVRPTNEKLFF
.,TRBJ2-7,TRBV5-1,TRBD1,TGCGCCAGAGGCCTCGACAGGGACGAGCAGTACTTC,CARGLDRDEQYF
.,TRBJ1-2,TRBV5-4,.,TGTGCCAGCAGTCAAAAAACCACAGGTATAGATGGCTACACCTTC,CASSQKTTGIDGYTF
.,TRBJ2-5,TRBV10-3,TRBD1,TGTGCCATCAGACTAGGACAGGAAGAGACCCAGTACTTC,CAIRLGQEETQYF
.,TRBJ1-1,TRBV28,.,TGTGCCAGCAGTCCACCAGGGAGGACTGAAGCTTTCTTT,CASSPPGRTEAFF
.,TRBJ1-3,TRBV7-9,.,TGTGCCAGCAGTTTACCCTCTGGAAACACCATATATTTT,CASSLPSGNTIYF
few,TRBJ1-2,TRBV6-1,.,TGTGCCAGCAGTGAAAGGGCCGGGGAAGGTGGCTACACCTTC,CASSERAGEGGYTF
.,TRBJ2-3,TRBV4-1,TRBD2,TGCGCCAGCAGCCAGACTAGCGGAACAGATACGCAGTATTTT,CASSQTSGTDTQYF
few,TRBJ1-6,TRBV19,.,TGTGCCAGTATGGGCCAGGGGAATTCACCCCTCCACTTT,CASMGQGNSPLHF
.,TRBJ2-1,TRBV7-9,.,TGTGCCAGCAGCTTAGAGGTTGATCCGTACAATGAGCAGTTCTTC,CASSLEVDPYNEQFF
.,TRBJ2-7,TRBV13,TRBD1,TGTGCCAGCAGCCCGGGACAGGGGTTCTACGAGCAGTACTTC,CASSPGQGFYEQYF
.,TRBJ2-1,TRBV4-3,.,TGCGCCAGCAGCCCCTCCGAATACAGACCCCCGAAGTTCTTC,CASSPSEYRPPKFF
.,TRBJ2-7,TRBV6-1,.,TGTGCCAGCGGTTGGGGCGGATCAAACTCCTACGAGCAGTACTTC,CASGWGGSNSYEQYF
.,TRBJ2-5,TRBV5-1,TRBD1,TGCGCCAGCAGCTTGGTAGGGACAGGCCAAGAGACCCAGTACTTC,CASSLVGTGQETQYF
.,TRBJ1-5,TRBV28,.,TGTGCCAGCAGTCAGTTACAGGGTCTCAGCAATCAGCCCCAGCATTTT,CASSQLQGLSNQPQHF
.,TRBJ1-4,TRBV5-4,.,TGTGCCAGCACGCGGGATGCCCTGGCTAATGAAAAACTGTTTTTT,CASTRDALANEKLFF
once,TRBJ2-7,TRBV6-5,.,TGTGCCAGCAGTGTCTCAGGGATCTACGAGCAGTACTTC,CASSVSGIYEQYF
.,TRBJ2-1,TRBV7-9,TRBD2,TGTGCCAGCAGCGTACAACTAGCGGGGAGGGTCGATGAGCAGTTCTTC,CASSVQLAGRVDEQFF
few,TRBJ1-2,TRBV10-3,TRBD1,TGTGCCATCAGACATCCGACAGGGCGCGATGGCTACACCTTC,CAIRHPTGRDGYTF
few,TRBJ2-5,TRBV6-1,TRBD2,TGTGCCAGCAGTGAAGAGAGACTAGCGGGGGCCCGTTGGGAGACCCAGTACTTC,CASSEERLAGARWETQYF
.,TRBJ2-1,TRBV7-9,TRBD2,TGTGCCAGCAGCGTGCCGGGACTAGGGCCGATCAATGAGCAGTTCTTC,CASSVPGLGPINEQFF
few,TRBJ2-7,TRBV6-1,.,TGTGCCAGCAGTGAACGCCGGTATGCCTACGAGCAGTACTTC,CASSERRYAYEQYF
.,TRBJ2-5,TRBV4-2,.,TGTGCCAGCAGCTCCCGGGACGGACAAGAGACCCAGTACTTC,CASSSRDGQETQYF
.,TRBJ2-5,TRBV5-1,TRBD1,TGCGCCAGCAGCTCAGGGACAGGGGTAAAGGAGACCCAGTACTTC,CASSSGTGVKETQYF
.,TRBJ1-5,TRBV19,.,TGTGCCAGTAGGGATTCCGGGACGGCTCAGCCCCAGCATTTT,CASRDSGTAQPQHF
.,TRBJ1-1,TRBV19,.,TGTGCCAGTAGTATAGCCTCCGGGACCCCAAAGATGGCTGAAGCTTTCTTT,CASSIASGTPKMAEAFF
.,TRBJ1-4,TRBV10-1,.,TGCGCCAGCAGTGAGGGGGCCTCAAATGAAAAACTGTTTTTT,CASSEGASNEKLFF
.,TRBJ2-6,TRBV5-6,.,TGTGCCAGCAGCGTCACGGGCGGGGCCAACGTCCTGACTTTC,CASSVTGGANVLTF
few,TRBJ2-1,TRBV7-2,.,TGTGCCAGCAGCTCGTACAGAACAGGTGAGCAGTTCTTC,CASSSYRTGEQFF
.,TRBJ1-5,TRBV19,TRBD1,TGTGCCAGTAAGGGCCAGGGGGATCAGCCCCAGCATTTT,CASKGQGDQPQHF
.,TRBJ1-5,TRBV5-8,.,TGTGCCAGCAGCTTCGAGAATCAGCCCCAGCATTTT,CASSFENQPQHF
.,TRBJ1-2,TRBV4-3,.,TGCGCCAGCAGCCAAGAATGGGGTCTGGGACAACCATATGGCTACACCTTC,CASSQEWGLGQPYGYTF
.,TRBJ1-1,TRBV7-8,.,TGTGCCAGCAGCTTAGCCCGTCGACAGAACACTGAAGCTTTCTTT,CASSLARRQNTEAFF
.,TRBJ2-1,TRBV19,TRBD1,TGTGCCAGTACCTCATCAGGGCAGGGGGCTAATGAGCAGTTCTTC,CASTSSGQGANEQFF
.,TRBJ2-2,TRBV2,.,TGTGCCAGCGGGTCTGAGCTAGCGAGGGCCGGGGAGCTGTTTTTT,CASGSELARAGELFF
.,TRBJ1-1,TRBV27,.,TGTGCCAGCAGTCCCACGCCGGGGGGCCCCACTGAAGCTTTCTTT,CASSPTPGGPTEAFF
.,TRBJ2-1,TRBV29-1,.,TGCAGCGTTGTATCCCTTAGCTCCTACAATGAGCAGTTCTTC,CSVVSLSSYNEQFF
.,TRBJ2-3,TRBV2,.,TGTGCCAGCAAAATGGACGGGGGAAACACAGATACGCAGTATTTT,CASKMDGGNTDTQYF
few,TRBJ2-2,TRBV9,TRBD2,TGTGCCAGCAGCGTAGAGCGGGGTTCGGGCGGGGAGCTGTTTTTT,CASSVERGSGGELFF
medium-sized,TRBJ1-5,TRBV19,.,TGTGCCAGCAAGGACAGAGATCAGCCCCAGCATTTT,CASKDRDQPQHF
.,TRBJ2-3,TRBV4-1,TRBD2,TGCGCCAGCAGCCAAGAGTCTGGACTAGCGAGGGATACGCAGTATTTT,CASSQESGLARDTQYF
.,TRBJ2-1,TRBV5-1,TRBD2,TGCGCCAGCAGCTTCCCGGGACTAGCGGGGGGGCGGTCCTACAATGAGCAGTTCTTC,CASSFPGLAGGRSYNEQFF
.,TRBJ2-5,TRBV7-3,.,TGTGCCAGCAGCGGGGGGAACCAAGAGACCCAGTACTTC,CASSGGNQETQYF
once,TRBJ1-2,TRBV4-1,.,TGCGCCAGCAGCCAAACATGGGGTCACTATGGCTACACCTTC,CASSQTWGHYGYTF
once,TRBJ1-1,TRBV11-2,.,TGTGCCAGCAGCTCAGGACTAAAGCGGGGGGACACTGAAGCTTTCTTT,CASSSGLKRGDTEAFF